This paragraph reports one TCR beta chain. This sample was included in a study of beta chain features in type 1 diabetes. This CDR3 has 16 amino acids. V gave up 2 bases and J gave up 4 bases; unmatched junction bases: 8. Germline V lookup: CDR1 MNHEY, CDR2 SMNVEV (reference sequence). The study reverse transcribed the entire isolated RNA, so it sequenced expressed TCRB transcripts. Only in-frame clones appear in the TCRdb table, and some are missing; sequencing was by immunoSEQ multiplex PCR. Of some 220,000 clones in the sample, 11% were seen once. The sample comprised central memory CD4+ T cells from blood. The TCR comes from a man aged 18-30 years in good health. V usage is TRBV27 and J usage is TRBJ2-5; 9 bases fit TRBD2. The CDR3 bases are TGTGCCAGCAGTTTACGGAAGGCGGGAGGGGGAGAGACCCAGTACTTC. Translating it yields CASSLRKAGGGETQYF.